The rows below give T cell receptor beta chains drawn from one sample of a study of blood T cell repertoires in COVID-19. Libraries were prepared by immunoSEQ multiplex PCR; TCRdb keeps only in-frame clonotypes and omits some of them. The sample holds over 600,000 clones; 90% are singletons and the top ten take roughly 0.25%. Specimen: peripheral blood. These receptor sequences come from a young woman with acute or convalescent COVID-19. Both conserved end residues are part of each CDR3. The order of the fields is J gene, D gene, V gene, clone size, CDR3 protein, CDR3 DNA. A D gene is named only where the DNA matches it firmly. Clone size, where shown, is once, few, many, or a class for clones that have expanded.

>TRBJ1-1|-|TRBV10-3|few
CAISESVQRGEAFF
TGTGCCATCAGTGAGTCGGTCCAGAGGGGGGAAGCTTTCTTT
>TRBJ2-3|-|TRBV7-2|-
CASSELPLYTQYF
TGTGCCAGCAGCGAACTCCCCCTATATACGCAGTATTTT
>TRBJ2-7|TRBD1|TRBV9|-
CASSGQGAHEQYF
TGTGCCAGCAGCGGACAGGGGGCCCACGAGCAGTACTTC
>TRBJ1-2|-|TRBV19|-
CASGDSASASGYTF
TGTGCCAGTGGTGACAGTGCATCGGCGAGTGGCTACACCTTC
>TRBJ1-1|-|TRBV4-2|-
CASSQEKAANTEAFF
TGTGCCAGCAGCCAAGAGAAAGCGGCGAACACTGAAGCTTTCTTT
>TRBJ1-1|TRBD1|TRBV10-2|-
CASSEGTGFSRDTEAFF
TGCGCCAGCAGTGAGGGGACAGGTTTTTCGCGGGACACTGAAGCTTTCTTT
>TRBJ1-5|-|TRBV7-2|-
CASSLVRNQPQHF
TGTGCCAGCAGCTTAGTCCGGAATCAGCCCCAGCATTTT
>TRBJ1-2|-|TRBV9|-
CASSVGWGGDYGYTF
TGTGCCAGCAGCGTAGGTTGGGGAGGGGACTATGGCTACACCTTC
>TRBJ2-3|-|TRBV5-1|-
CASSLRGSALDTQYF
TGCGCCAGCAGCTTGCGGGGGTCCGCCCTAGATACGCAGTATTTT
>TRBJ1-2|-|TRBV7-2|-
CASSPTPGENYGYTF
TGTGCCAGCAGCCCCACTCCAGGGGAGAACTATGGCTACACCTTC
>TRBJ2-3|-|TRBV24-1|-
CATSEGGTDTQYF
TGTGCCACCAGTGAAGGAGGCACAGATACGCAGTATTTT
>TRBJ2-1|TRBD1|TRBV19|-
CASSMDYRTGGWNEQFF
TGTGCCAGTAGTATGGACTACCGGACAGGGGGCTGGAATGAGCAGTTCTTC
>TRBJ1-1|-|TRBV18|-
CASSPPKAVNTEAFF
TGTGCCAGCTCACCACCGAAAGCGGTGAACACTGAAGCTTTCTTT
>TRBJ1-1|-|TRBV6-2/TRBV6-3|-
CASSPTRVNTEAFF
TGTGCCAGCAGCCCCACCCGGGTGAACACTGAAGCTTTCTTT
>TRBJ2-3|-|TRBV30|-
CAWSRGEGAGSDTQYF
TGTGCCTGGAGTAGGGGTGAAGGGGCCGGTTCAGATACGCAGTATTTT
>TRBJ1-4|-|TRBV21-1|-
CASSKSEGKLFF
TGTGCCAGCAGCAAAAGTGAGGGAAAACTGTTTTTT